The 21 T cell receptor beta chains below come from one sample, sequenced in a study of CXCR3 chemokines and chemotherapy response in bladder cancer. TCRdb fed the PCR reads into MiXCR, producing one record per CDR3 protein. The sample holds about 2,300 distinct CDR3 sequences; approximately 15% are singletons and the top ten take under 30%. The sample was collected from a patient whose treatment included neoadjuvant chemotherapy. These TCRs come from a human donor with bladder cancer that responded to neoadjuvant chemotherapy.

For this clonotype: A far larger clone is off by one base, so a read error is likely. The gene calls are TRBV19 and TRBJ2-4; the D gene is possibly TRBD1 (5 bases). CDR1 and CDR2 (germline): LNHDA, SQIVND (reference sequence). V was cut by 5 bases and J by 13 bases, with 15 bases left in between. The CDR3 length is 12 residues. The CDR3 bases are TGTGCCAGTAGTGACAGCTACAATGAGCAGTACTTC. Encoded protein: CASSDSYNEQYF. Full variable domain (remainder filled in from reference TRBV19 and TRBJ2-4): DGGITQSPKYLFRKEGQNVTLSCEQNLNHDAMYWYRQDPGQGLRLIYYSQIVNDFQKGDIAEGYSVSREKKESFPLTVTSAQKNPTAFYLCASSDSYNEQYFGAGTRLSVL.

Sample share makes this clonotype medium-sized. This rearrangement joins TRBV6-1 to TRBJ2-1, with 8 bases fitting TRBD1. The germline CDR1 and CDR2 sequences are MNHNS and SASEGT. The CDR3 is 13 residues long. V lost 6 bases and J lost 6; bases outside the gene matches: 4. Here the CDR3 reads CASRAGGGNEQFF. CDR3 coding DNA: TGTGCCAGCAGGGCAGGGGGCGGCAATGAGCAGTTCTTC.

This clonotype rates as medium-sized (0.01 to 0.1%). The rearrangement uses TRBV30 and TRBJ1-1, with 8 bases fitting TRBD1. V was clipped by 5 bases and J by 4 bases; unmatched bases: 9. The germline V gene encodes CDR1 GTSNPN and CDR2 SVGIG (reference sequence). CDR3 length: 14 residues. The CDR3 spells CAWETGAGITEAFF. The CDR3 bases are TGTGCCTGGGAGACAGGGGCAGGGATCACTGAAGCTTTCTTT. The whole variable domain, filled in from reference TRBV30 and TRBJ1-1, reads SQTIHQWPATLVQPVGSPLSLECTVEGTSNPNLYWYRQAAGRGLQLLFYSVGIGQISSEVPQNLSASRPQDRQFILSSKKLLLSDSGFYLCAWETGAGITEAFFGQGTRLTVV.

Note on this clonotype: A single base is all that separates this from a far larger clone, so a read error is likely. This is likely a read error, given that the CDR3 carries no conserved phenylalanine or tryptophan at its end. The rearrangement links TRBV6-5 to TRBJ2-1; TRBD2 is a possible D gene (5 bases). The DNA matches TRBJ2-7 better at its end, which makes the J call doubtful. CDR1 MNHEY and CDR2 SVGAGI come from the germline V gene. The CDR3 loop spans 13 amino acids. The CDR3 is CASSFGLFYEQYI. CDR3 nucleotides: TGTGCCAGCAGCTTTGGACTGTTTTACGAGCAGTACATC.

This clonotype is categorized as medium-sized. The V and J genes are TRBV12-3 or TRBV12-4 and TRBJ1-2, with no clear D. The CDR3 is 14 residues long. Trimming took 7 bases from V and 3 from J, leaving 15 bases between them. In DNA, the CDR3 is TGTGCCAGCACCATGACGACTGGGGACTATGGCTACACCTTC. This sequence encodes CASTMTTGDYGYTF.

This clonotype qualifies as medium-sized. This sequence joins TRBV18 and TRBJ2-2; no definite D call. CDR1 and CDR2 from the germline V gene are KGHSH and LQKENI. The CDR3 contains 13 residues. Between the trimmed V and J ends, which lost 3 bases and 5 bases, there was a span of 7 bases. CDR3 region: CASSPDGTGELFF. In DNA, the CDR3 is TGTGCCAGCTCACCCGACGGGACCGGGGAGCTGTTTTTT. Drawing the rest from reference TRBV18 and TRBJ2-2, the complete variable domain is NAGVMQNPRHLVRRRGQEARLRCSPMKGHSHVYWYRQLPEEGLKFMVYLQKENIIDESGMPKERFSAEFPKEGPSILRIQQVVRGDSAAYFCASSPDGTGELFFGEGSRLTVL.

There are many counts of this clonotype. The CDR3 sequence is CASSSPGQANSPLHF. CDR3 sequence (DNA): TGTGCCAGCAGTTCTCCGGGACAGGCTAATTCACCCCTCCACTTT. The J gene is TRBJ1-6, the V gene TRBV27, with 8 bases aligning to TRBD1. V was pared by 4 bases and J by 6 bases, with 5 bases of the junction left unmatched. The CDR3 runs 15 residues. CDR1 and CDR2 (germline): MNHEY, SMNVEV (reference sequence).

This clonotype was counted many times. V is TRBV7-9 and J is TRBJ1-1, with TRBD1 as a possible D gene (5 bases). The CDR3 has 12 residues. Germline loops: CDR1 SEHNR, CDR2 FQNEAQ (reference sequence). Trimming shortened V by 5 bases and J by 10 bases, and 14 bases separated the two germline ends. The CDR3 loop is CASSRDGLVAFF. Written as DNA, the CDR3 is TGTGCCAGCAGCAGGGACGGACTGGTAGCTTTCTTT.

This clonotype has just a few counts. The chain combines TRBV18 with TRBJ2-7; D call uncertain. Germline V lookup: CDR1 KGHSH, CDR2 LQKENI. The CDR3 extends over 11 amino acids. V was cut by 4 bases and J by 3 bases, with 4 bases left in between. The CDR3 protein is CASSRGYEQYF. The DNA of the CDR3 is TGTGCCAGCTCACGTGGCTACGAGCAGTACTTC.

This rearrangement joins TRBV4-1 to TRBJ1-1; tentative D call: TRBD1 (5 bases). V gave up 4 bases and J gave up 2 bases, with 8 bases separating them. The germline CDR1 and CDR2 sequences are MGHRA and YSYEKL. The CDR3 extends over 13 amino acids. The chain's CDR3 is CASSLRANTEAFF. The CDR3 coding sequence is TGCGCCAGCAGCCTCAGGGCCAACACTGAAGCTTTCTTT.

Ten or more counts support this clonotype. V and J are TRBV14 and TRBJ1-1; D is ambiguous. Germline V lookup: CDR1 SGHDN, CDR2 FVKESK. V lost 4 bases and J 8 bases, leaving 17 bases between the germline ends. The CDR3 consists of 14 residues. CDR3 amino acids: CASSPSLSGVEAFF. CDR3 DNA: TGTGCCAGCAGCCCCAGTTTATCTGGGGTAGAAGCTTTCTTT.

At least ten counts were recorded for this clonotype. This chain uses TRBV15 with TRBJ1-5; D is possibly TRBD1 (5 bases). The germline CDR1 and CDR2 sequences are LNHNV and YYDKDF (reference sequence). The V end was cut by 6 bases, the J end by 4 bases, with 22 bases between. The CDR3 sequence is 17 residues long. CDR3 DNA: TGTGCCACCAGTCCAAGGGAGGGACCCGTTGGTAATCAGCCCCAGCATTTT. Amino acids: CATSPREGPVGNQPQHF.

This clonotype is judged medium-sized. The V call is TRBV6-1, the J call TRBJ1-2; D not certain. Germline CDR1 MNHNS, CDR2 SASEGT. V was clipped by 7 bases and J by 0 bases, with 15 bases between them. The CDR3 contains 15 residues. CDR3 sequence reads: CASNSYRESNYGYTF. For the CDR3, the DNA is TGTGCCAGCAACTCCTACAGAGAATCTAACTATGGCTACACCTTC.

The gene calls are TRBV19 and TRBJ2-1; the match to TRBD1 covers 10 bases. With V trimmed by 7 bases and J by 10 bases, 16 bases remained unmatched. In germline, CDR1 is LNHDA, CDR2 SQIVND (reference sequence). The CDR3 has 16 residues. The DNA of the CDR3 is TGTGCCAGTAACCACCCCGGGACAGGGGCAACTGGCGAGCAGTTCTTC. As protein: CASNHPGTGATGEQFF.

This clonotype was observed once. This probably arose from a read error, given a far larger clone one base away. CDR3 nucleotide sequence: TGTGCCAGCAGCCTAACTAGCGGGAAGTACAATGAGCAGTACTTC. Amino acid sequence: CASSLTSGKYNEQYF. This rearrangement joins TRBV7-2 to TRBJ2-7, with 10 bases lining up with TRBD2. Germline values: CDR1 SGHTA, CDR2 FQGNSA. V lost 5 bases and J lost 7; bases outside the gene matches: 11. This CDR3 has 15 amino acids.

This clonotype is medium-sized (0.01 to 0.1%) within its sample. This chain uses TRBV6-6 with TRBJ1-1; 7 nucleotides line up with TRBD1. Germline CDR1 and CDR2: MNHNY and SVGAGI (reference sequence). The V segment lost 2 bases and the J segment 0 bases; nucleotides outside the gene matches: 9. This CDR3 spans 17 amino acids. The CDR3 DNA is TGTGCCAGCAGTTACGGGACAGCCCGGGACATGAACACTGAAGCTTTCTTT. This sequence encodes CASSYGTARDMNTEAFF.

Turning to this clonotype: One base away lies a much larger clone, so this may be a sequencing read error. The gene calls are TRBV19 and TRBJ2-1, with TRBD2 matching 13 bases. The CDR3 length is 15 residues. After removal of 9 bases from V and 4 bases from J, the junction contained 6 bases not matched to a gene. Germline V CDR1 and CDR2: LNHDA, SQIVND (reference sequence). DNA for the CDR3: TGTGCCAGCACAGTGACTAGCGGGAGGTACAATGAGCAGTTCTTC. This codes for CASTVTSGRYNEQFF.

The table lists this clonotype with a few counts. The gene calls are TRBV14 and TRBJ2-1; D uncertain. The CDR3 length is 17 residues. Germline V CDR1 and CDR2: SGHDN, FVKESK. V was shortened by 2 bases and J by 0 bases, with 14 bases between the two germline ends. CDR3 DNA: TGTGCCAGCAGCCAAAATTCGGACGGCAGCTCCTACAATGAGCAGTTCTTC. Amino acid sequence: CASSQNSDGSSYNEQFF.

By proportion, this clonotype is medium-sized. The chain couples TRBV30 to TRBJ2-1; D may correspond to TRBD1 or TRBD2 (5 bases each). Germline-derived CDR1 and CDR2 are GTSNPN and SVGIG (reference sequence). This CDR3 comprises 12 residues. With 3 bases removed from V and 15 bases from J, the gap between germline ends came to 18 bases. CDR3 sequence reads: CAWSQPGRESFF. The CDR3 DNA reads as TGTGCCTGGAGCCAACCGGGCAGGGAGTCGTTCTTC.

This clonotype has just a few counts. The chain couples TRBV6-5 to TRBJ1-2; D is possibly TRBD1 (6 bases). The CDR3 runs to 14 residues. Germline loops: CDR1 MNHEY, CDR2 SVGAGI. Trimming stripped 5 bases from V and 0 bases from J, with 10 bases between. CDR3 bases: TGTGCCAGCAGTCAGGGGAAAGCTAACTATGGCTACACCTTC. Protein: CASSQGKANYGYTF.

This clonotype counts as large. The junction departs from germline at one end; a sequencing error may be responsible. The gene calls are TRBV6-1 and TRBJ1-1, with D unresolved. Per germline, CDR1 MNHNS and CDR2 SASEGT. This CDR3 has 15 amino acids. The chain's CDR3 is CASTEGWQHYTEAFF. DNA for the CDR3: TGTGCCAGCACTGAAGGGTGGCAGCATTACACTGAAGCTTTCTTT.